This TCR beta chain was found in a study of OX40 agonist ivuxolimab in advanced cancers. Study at large: Prior anti-PD-1, anti-PD-L1 or anti-CTLA-4 therapy did not bar entry, and 40% to 45% had some. Partial responses were seen in three patients, one with hepatocellular carcinoma and two with cutaneous melanoma.

A remark on this clone: The antigen remains undetermined.

CDR1 and CDR2 (germline): GTSNPN, SVGIG (reference sequence). The CDR3 covers 12 residues. The V segment lost 3 bases and the J segment 11 bases; nucleotides outside the gene matches: 7. Study-wide results and caveats: Low clonal expansion, among the lowest seen, marked partial responders at 0.1-3.0 mg/kg. Among expanded peripheral T cells, antigen specificity went undetermined.

Only in-frame clones appear in the TCRdb table, and some are missing; sequencing was by immunoSEQ multiplex PCR. The profile shows some 87,000 clones, roughly 88% of them singletons. This clonotype was obtained from an adult with an advanced solid tumor such as melanoma, head and neck, liver or kidney cancer. The specimen comprised CD4+ or CD8+ T cells sorted from blood, sampled in a trial of the OX40 agonist ivuxolimab. The genes are TRBV30 and TRBJ1-3; TRBD1 aligns across 7 bases. This chain's CDR3 is CAWRDRGGAIYF. The CDR3 DNA reads as TGTGCCTGGAGAGATAGAGGGGGCGCCATATATTTT.